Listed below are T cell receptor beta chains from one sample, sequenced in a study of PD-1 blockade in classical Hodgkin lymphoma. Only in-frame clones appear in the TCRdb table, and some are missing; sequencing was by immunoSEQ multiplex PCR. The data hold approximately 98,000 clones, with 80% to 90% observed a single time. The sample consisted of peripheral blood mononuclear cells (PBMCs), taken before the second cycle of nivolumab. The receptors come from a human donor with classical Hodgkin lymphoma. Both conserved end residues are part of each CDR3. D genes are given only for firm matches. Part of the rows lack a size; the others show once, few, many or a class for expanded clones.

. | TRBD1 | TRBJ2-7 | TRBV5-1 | TGCGCCAGCAGCGGGGGACAGGGGGAGCCAGGGGACGAGCAGTACTTC | CASSGGQGEPGDEQYF
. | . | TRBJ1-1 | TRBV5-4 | TGTGCCAGCAGCCGGACGGGGATGAACACTGAAGCTTTCTTT | CASSRTGMNTEAFF
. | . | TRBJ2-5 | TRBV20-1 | TGCAGTGCTCTCGTTCAAGAGACCCAGTACTTC | CSALVQETQYF
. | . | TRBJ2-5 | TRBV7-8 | TGTGCCAGCAGCTTAGAATCGGGGAAAGAGACCCAGTACTTC | CASSLESGKETQYF
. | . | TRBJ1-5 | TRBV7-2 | TGTGCCAGCAGCTTAGCGCAGGCGGGGAGACAGCCCCAGCATTTT | CASSLAQAGRQPQHF
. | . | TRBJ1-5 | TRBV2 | TGTGCCAGCAGCGGTAACAATCAGCCCCAGCATTTT | CASSGNNQPQHF
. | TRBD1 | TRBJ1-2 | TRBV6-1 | TGTGCCAGCAGCGACAGGGGCGGCGGCTACACCTTC | CASSDRGGGYTF
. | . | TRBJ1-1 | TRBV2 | TGTGCCAGCAGTGAAGAGGCGGGGTTCTCTGAAGCTTTCTTT | CASSEEAGFSEAFF
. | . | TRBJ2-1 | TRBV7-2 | TGTGCCAGCAGCTTAGGGGGCCGTCGGTTCTTC | CASSLGGRRFF
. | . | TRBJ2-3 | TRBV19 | TGTGCCAGTAGTACCCTTAGGGGCCCGGAGTATTTT | CASSTLRGPEYF
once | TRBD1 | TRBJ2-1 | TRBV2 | TGTGCCAGCAGTATCGGACAGGGGGTGGATGAGCAGTTCTTC | CASSIGQGVDEQFF
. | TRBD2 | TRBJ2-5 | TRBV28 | TGTGCCAGCACCACGCTCGCGTCGGGGACTAGGCGCAGGAAGGAGACCCAGTACTTC | CASTTLASGTRRRKETQYF
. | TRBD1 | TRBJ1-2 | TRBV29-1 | TGCAGCGTCACAGGGGGCGGCGGTGGCTACACCTTC | CSVTGGGGGYTF
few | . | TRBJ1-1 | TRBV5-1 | TGCGCCAGCGGTGTGGGCATGAACACTGAAGCTTTCTTT | CASGVGMNTEAFF